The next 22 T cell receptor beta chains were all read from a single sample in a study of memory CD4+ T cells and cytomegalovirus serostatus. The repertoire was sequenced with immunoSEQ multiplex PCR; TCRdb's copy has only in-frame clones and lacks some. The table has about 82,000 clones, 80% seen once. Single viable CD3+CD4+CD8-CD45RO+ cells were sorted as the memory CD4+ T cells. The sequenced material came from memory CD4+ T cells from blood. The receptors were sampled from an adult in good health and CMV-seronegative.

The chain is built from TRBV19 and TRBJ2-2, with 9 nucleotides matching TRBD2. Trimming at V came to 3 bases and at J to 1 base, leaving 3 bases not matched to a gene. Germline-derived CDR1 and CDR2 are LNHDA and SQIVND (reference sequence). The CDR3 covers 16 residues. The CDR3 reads CASSMLSGGNTGELFF. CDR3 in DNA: TGTGCCAGTAGTATGCTTAGCGGGGGGAACACCGGGGAGCTGTTTTTT.

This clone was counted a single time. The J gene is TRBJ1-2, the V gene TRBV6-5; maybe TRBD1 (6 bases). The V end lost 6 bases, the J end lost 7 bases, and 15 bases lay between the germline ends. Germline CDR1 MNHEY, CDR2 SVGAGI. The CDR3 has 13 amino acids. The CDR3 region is CASRDRTGSGYTF. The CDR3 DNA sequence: TGTGCCAGCAGGGACCGAACAGGGAGTGGCTACACCTTC.

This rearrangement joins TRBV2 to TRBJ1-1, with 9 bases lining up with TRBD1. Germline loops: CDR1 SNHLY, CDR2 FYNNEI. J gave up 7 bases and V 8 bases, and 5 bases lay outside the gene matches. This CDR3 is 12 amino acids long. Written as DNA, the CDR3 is TGTGCCAGCGGGACAGGGAGAGGTGAAGCTTTCTTT. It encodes CASGTGRGEAFF. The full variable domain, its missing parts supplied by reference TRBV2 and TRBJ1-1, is EPEVTQTPSHQVTQMGQEVILRCVPISNHLYFYWYRQILGQKVEFLVSFYNNEISEKSEIFDDQFSVERPDGSNFTLKIRSTKLEDSAMYFCASGTGRGEAFFGQGTRLTVV.

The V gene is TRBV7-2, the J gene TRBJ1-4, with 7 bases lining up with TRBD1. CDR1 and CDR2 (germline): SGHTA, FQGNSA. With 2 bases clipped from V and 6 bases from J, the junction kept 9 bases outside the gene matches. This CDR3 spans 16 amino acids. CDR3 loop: CASSLTAAGGYEKLFF. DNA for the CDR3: TGTGCCAGCAGCTTAACTGCGGCAGGGGGTTATGAAAAACTGTTTTTT.

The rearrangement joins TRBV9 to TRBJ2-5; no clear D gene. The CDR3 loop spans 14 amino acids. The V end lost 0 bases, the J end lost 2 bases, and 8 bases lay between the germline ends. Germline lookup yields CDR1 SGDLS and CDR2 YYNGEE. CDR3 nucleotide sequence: TGTGCCAGCAGCGTAGGTGGGCTACAAGAGACCCAGTACTTC. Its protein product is CASSVGGLQETQYF.

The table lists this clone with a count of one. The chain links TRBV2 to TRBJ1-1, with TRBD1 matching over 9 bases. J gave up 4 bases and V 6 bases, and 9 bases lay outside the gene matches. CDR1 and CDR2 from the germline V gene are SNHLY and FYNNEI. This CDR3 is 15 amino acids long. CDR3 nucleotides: TGTGCCAGCAGCGAAATGGGACAGGGTGGCACTGAAGCTTTCTTT. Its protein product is CASSEMGQGGTEAFF.

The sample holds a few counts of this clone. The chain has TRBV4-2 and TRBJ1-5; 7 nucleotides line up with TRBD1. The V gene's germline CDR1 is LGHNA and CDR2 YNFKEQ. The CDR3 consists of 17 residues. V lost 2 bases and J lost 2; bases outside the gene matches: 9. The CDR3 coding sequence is TGTGCCAGCAGCCAACCTGGGACAGCTGAGGGCAATCAGCCCCAGCATTTT. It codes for CASSQPGTAEGNQPQHF.

CDR3 sequence (DNA): TGTGCCAGCAGCTTAGCGTCACAGTACTACAATGAGCAGTTCTTC. Its protein is CASSLASQYYNEQFF. V gene TRBV7-9 combines with J gene TRBJ2-1; D ambiguous. The CDR3 is made up of 15 amino acids. V lost 0 bases and J lost 3, with 9 bases in between. Germline V gives CDR1 SEHNR, CDR2 FQNEAQ (reference sequence).

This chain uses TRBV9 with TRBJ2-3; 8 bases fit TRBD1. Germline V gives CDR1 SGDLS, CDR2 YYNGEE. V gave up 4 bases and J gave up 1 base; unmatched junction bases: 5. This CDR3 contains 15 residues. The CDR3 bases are TGTGCCAGCAGCTCACCGACAGGGGGCACAGATACGCAGTATTTT. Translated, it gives CASSSPTGGTDTQYF.

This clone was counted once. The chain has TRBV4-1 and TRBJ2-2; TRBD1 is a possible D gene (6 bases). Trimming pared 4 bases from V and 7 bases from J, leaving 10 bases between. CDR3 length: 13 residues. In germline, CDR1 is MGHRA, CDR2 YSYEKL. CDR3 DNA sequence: TGCGCCAGCAGCCTACTGGACAGCGGGGAGCTGTTTTTT. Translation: CASSLLDSGELFF.

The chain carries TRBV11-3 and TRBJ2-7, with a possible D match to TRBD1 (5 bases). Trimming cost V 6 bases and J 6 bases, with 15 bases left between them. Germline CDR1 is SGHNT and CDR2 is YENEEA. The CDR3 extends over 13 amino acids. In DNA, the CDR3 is TGTGCCAGCAGTACAGGTTATACCACCGAGCAGTACTTC. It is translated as CASSTGYTTEQYF.

The CDR3 bases are TGTGCCAGCAGCTTTCAGGGGGTTGGCTATGGCTACACCTTC. This translates into CASSFQGVGYGYTF. The chain combines TRBV7-9 with TRBJ1-2; 7 bases map to TRBD1. The ends lost 3 bases at V and 4 bases at J; junction bases unmatched: 5. Germline loops: CDR1 SEHNR, CDR2 FQNEAQ (reference sequence). The CDR3 loop spans 14 amino acids. Full variable domain (outside the CDR3, taken from reference TRBV7-9 and TRBJ1-2): DTGVSQNPRHKITKRGQNVTFRCDPISEHNRLYWYRQTLGQGPEFLTYFQNEAQLEKSRLLSDRFSAERPKGSFSTLEIQRTEQGDSAMYLCASSFQGVGYGYTFGSGTRLTVV.

The CDR3 region has the DNA TGTGCCTGGAGTATTGGGCTCACTGAAGCTTTCTTT. Translated, it gives CAWSIGLTEAFF. The rearrangement uses TRBV30 and TRBJ1-1, with unresolved D. The CDR3 has 12 residues. CDR1 and CDR2 (germline): GTSNPN, SVGIG (reference sequence). V was cut by 2 bases and J by 4 bases, with 8 bases left in between.

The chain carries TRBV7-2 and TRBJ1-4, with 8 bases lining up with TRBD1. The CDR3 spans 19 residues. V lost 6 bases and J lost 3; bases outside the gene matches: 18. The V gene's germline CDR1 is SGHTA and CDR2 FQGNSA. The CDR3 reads CASSLPGQEGRRANEKLFF. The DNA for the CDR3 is TGTGCCAGCAGTCTTCCGGGACAGGAGGGGAGGCGCGCTAATGAAAAACTGTTTTTT.

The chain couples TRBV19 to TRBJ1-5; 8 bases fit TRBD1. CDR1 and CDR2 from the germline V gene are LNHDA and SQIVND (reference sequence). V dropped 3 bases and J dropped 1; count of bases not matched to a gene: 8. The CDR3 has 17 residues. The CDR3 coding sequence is TGTGCCAGTAGTATCCGCAGGGGGCGGGAAAGCAATCAGCCCCAGCATTTT. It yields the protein CASSIRRGRESNQPQHF.

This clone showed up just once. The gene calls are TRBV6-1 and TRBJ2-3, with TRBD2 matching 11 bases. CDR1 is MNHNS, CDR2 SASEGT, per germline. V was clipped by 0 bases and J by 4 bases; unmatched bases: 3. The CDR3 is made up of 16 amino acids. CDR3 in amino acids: CASSEATSGGADTQYF. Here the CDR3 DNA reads TGTGCCAGCAGTGAAGCTACTAGCGGGGGAGCAGATACGCAGTATTTT.

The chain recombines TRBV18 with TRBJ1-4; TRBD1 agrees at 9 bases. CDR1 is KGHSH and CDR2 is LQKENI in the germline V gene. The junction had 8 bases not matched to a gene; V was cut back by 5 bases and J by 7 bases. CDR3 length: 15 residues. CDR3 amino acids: CASSIQGARIEKLFF. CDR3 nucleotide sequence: TGTGCCAGCTCAATACAGGGGGCACGGATTGAAAAACTGTTTTTT.

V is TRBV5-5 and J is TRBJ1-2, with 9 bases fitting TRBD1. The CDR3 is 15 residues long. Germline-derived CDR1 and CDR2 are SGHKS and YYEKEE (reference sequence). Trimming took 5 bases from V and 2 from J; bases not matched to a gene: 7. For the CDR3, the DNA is TGTGCCAGCAGTTATGGACAGGGGCAAAACTATGGCTACACCTTC. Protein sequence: CASSYGQGQNYGYTF. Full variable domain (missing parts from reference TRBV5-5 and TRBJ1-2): DAGVTQSPTHLIKTRGQQVTLRCSPISGHKSVSWYQQVLGQGPQFIFQYYEKEERGRGNFPDRFSARQFPNYSSELNVNALLLGDSALYLCASSYGQGQNYGYTFGSGTRLTVV.

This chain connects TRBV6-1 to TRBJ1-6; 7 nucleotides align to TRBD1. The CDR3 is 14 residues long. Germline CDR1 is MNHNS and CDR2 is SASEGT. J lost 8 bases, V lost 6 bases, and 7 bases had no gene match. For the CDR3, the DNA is TGTGCCAGCAGCAGACAGGGCTGGGATTCACCCCTCCACTTT. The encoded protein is CASSRQGWDSPLHF.

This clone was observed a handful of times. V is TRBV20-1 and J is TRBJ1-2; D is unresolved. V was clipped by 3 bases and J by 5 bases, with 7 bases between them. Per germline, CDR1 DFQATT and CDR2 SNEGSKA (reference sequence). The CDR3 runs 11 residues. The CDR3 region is CSASGDYGYTF. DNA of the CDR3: TGCAGTGCTAGCGGGGATTATGGCTACACCTTC.

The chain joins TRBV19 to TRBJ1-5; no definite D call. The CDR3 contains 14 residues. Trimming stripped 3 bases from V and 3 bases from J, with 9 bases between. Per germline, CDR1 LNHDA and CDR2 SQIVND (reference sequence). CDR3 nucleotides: TGTGCCAGTAGTATGGTACAGACCAATCAGCCCCAGCATTTT. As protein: CASSMVQTNQPQHF.

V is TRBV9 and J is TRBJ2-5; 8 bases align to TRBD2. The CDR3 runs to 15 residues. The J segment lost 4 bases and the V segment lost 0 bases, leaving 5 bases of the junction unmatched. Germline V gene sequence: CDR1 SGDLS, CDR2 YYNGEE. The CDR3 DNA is TGTGCCAGCAGCGTAGACCCGGGGGGGATAGAGACCCAGTACTTC. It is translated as CASSVDPGGIETQYF.